Shown below are 29 T cell receptor beta chains from a single sample sequenced in a study of blood T cell repertoires in COVID-19. Clones were read by immunoSEQ multiplex PCR, and TCRdb kept only the in-frame ones, dropping some. Altogether 200,000 to 250,000 clones are present, over 65% being singletons, with the ten largest covering 3% to 4%. Sequenced: PBMCs or T cells enriched from blood (not recorded which). The receptors were gathered from an older woman who had recovered from COVID-19.

The V and J genes are TRBV7-9 and TRBJ1-1; a weak D match, TRBD1 (6 bases). Germline CDR1 SEHNR, CDR2 FQNEAQ (reference sequence). Trimming removed 4 bases at V and 1 base at J, with 10 bases between. The CDR3 contains 14 residues. CDR3 coding DNA: TGTGCCAGCAGCTCACAGGGAAAGAACACTGAAGCTTTCTTT. Translated: CASSSQGKNTEAFF.

The V gene is TRBV12-5, the J gene TRBJ1-2; the D gene is possibly TRBD1 (5 bases). Deletions cut 3 bases from V and 8 bases from J, with 13 bases between. The CDR3 loop spans 13 amino acids. Germline values: CDR1 LGHNT, CDR2 FRNRAP. CDR3 nucleotide sequence: TGTGCTAGTGGTTTAGGGCGTGGGGCGGGCTACACCTTC. Its translation: CASGLGRGAGYTF.

This rearrangement joins TRBV9 to TRBJ2-3; D gene uncertain. V was clipped by 0 bases and J by 4 bases, with 12 bases between them. Looked up from germline, CDR1 is SGDLS and CDR2 is YYNGEE. The CDR3 loop spans 15 amino acids. CDR3 sequence (DNA): TGTGCCAGCAGCGTAGGACCCTCAGGATCAGATACGCAGTATTTT. This translates into CASSVGPSGSDTQYF.

The chain joins TRBV5-5 to TRBJ2-1; 7 positions agree with TRBD2. The CDR3 runs to 14 residues. V was clipped by 4 bases and J by 8 bases; unmatched bases: 9. The germline CDR1 and CDR2 sequences are SGHKS and YYEKEE (reference sequence). CDR3 residues: CASSIQTSSDEQFF. The CDR3 bases are TGTGCCAGCAGCATACAGACTAGCTCCGATGAGCAGTTCTTC.

The gene calls are TRBV7-2 and TRBJ1-2, with 8 bases matching TRBD1. Per germline, CDR1 SGHTA and CDR2 FQGNSA. V shed 0 bases and J 7 bases; nucleotides not matched to a gene: 4. This CDR3 is 14 amino acids long. The CDR3 nucleotides read TGTGCCAGCAGCTTAGCTGGACAGGGAGGTGGCTACACCTTC. Residues: CASSLAGQGGGYTF. Variable domain in full (rest from reference TRBV7-2 and TRBJ1-2): GAGVSQSPSNKVTEKGKDVELRCDPISGHTALYWYRQSLGQGLEFLIYFQGNSAPDKSGLPSDRFSAERTGGSVSTLTIQRTQQEDSAVYLCASSLAGQGGGYTFGSGTRLTVV.

The chain recombines TRBV5-6 with TRBJ1-2; 10 bases match TRBD1. The germline CDR1 and CDR2 sequences are SGHDT and YYEEEE. The CDR3 consists of 16 residues. V dropped 2 bases and J dropped 4; count of bases not matched to a gene: 8. The CDR3 sequence: CASSLPGQGQAYGYTF. Here the CDR3 DNA reads TGTGCCAGCAGCTTACCGGGACAGGGGCAGGCCTATGGCTACACCTTC. The full variable domain, rest sourced from reference TRBV5-6 and TRBJ1-2, is DAGVTQSPTHLIKTRGQQVTLRCSPKSGHDTVSWYQQALGQGPQFIFQYYEEEERQRGNFPDRFSGHQFPNYSSELNVNALLLGDSALYLCASSLPGQGQAYGYTFGSGTRLTVV.

The chain recombines TRBV5-5 with TRBJ1-2; D perhaps matches TRBD1 (6 bases). Deletions cut 3 bases from V and 3 bases from J, with 15 bases between. Germline V CDR1 and CDR2: SGHKS, YYEKEE (reference sequence). The CDR3 extends over 15 amino acids. CDR3 in DNA: TGTGCCAGCAGCTCTCGAGGGGGAGGGTACTATGGCTACACCTTC. Translating gives CASSSRGGGYYGYTF.

J is TRBJ2-7 and V is TRBV10-1; possible D gene TRBD2, 5 bases. The CDR3 is 14 amino acids. Per the germline V gene, CDR1 is WNHNN and CDR2 is SYGVQD (reference sequence). Trimming removed 9 bases at V and 0 bases at J, with 15 bases between. This CDR3 is CARHIQRNSYEQYF. DNA for the CDR3: TGCGCCAGGCACATCCAGCGGAACTCCTACGAGCAGTACTTC.

V gene TRBV25-1 combines with J gene TRBJ2-1; 9 positions match TRBD1. The V gene's germline CDR1 is MGHDK and CDR2 SYGVNS. The CDR3 consists of 13 residues. The V segment lost 6 bases and the J segment 5 bases; nucleotides outside the gene matches: 2. The CDR3 loop is CASRRQGDNEQFF. The CDR3, as DNA: TGTGCCAGCAGAAGACAGGGGGACAATGAGCAGTTCTTC.

The chain couples TRBV2 to TRBJ1-5; 9 bases align to TRBD1. Germline V gives CDR1 SNHLY, CDR2 FYNNEI. This CDR3 spans 15 amino acids. V lost 6 bases to trimming and J lost 3 bases; unmatched junction nucleotides: 6. CDR3 amino acids: CASRGTGGDNQPQHF. CDR3 DNA: TGTGCCAGCAGGGGCACAGGGGGCGACAATCAGCCCCAGCATTTT.

The CDR3 DNA reads TGTGCCAGCAGCTTAGCGGGGGCGGAAGGCTATGGCTACACCTTC. It codes for CASSLAGAEGYGYTF. The J gene is TRBJ1-2, the V gene TRBV7-9; tentatively, D is TRBD1 (6 bases). Trimming stripped 0 bases from V and 4 bases from J, with 12 bases between. This CDR3 comprises 15 residues. The germline gives CDR1 SEHNR, CDR2 FQNEAQ (reference sequence).

The rearrangement joins TRBV30 to TRBJ1-3, with D tentatively TRBD1 (6 bases). V was clipped by 1 base and J by 0 bases, with 10 bases between them. Germline V lookup: CDR1 GTSNPN, CDR2 SVGIG (reference sequence). This CDR3 contains 15 residues. CDR3 sequence reads: CAWSADRSSGNTIYF. The CDR3 nucleotides are TGTGCCTGGAGTGCCGACAGGAGCTCTGGAAACACCATATATTTT.

In DNA form, the CDR3 reads TGTGCCAGCAGCTCCGGGTGGGGCGGCTCTGGAAACACCATATATTTT. This codes for CASSSGWGGSGNTIYF. This chain connects TRBV5-6 to TRBJ1-3; D is possibly TRBD1 (5 bases). Trimming stripped 3 bases from V and 0 bases from J, with 13 bases between. Per the germline V gene, CDR1 is SGHDT and CDR2 is YYEEEE. The CDR3 sequence is 16 residues long.

V and J are TRBV18 and TRBJ2-3; TRBD2 agrees at 8 bases. In germline, CDR1 is KGHSH, CDR2 LQKENI. The CDR3 sequence is 14 residues long. Trimming at V came to 4 bases and at J to 6 bases, leaving 6 bases not matched to a gene. As DNA, the CDR3 is TGTGCCAGCTCACGGGCAAGCGGGGGTGATACGCAGTATTTT. Translating it yields CASSRASGGDTQYF.

This chain links TRBV29-1 with TRBJ2-7, with 12 positions matching TRBD2. The junction had 10 bases not matched to a gene; V was cut back by 7 bases and J by 3 bases. CDR1 and CDR2 (germline): SQVTM, ANQGSEA. The CDR3 extends over 15 amino acids. The CDR3, as DNA: TGCAGCGCTGCGCCGGGACTAGCGGGCCACTACGAGCAGTACTTC. This gives the protein CSAAPGLAGHYEQYF.

The CDR3 DNA follows: TGTGCCAGCACCTCCTTGGAGGGGGCAGAGGAGACCCAGTACTTC. Its protein product is CASTSLEGAEETQYF. This sequence joins TRBV6-5 and TRBJ2-5; D may be TRBD1 (7 bases). The CDR3 has 15 amino acids. Germline V gene data show CDR1 as MNHEY and CDR2 as SVGAGI. The V and J ends lost 7 bases and 5 bases respectively, with 20 bases between them.

V gene TRBV7-2 combines with J gene TRBJ2-7; 12 nucleotides agree with TRBD1. Per germline, CDR1 SGHTA and CDR2 FQGNSA. The J segment lost 5 bases and the V segment lost 5 bases, leaving 10 bases of the junction unmatched. This CDR3 has 16 residues. CDR3 bases: TGTGCCAGCAGCCCTAGCCGGGACAGGGGGCTGCACGAGCAGTACTTC. It codes for CASSPSRDRGLHEQYF.

The chain recombines TRBV11-2 with TRBJ2-1, with 9 bases matching TRBD1. CDR3 length equals 15 residues. The germline gives CDR1 SGHAT, CDR2 FQNNGV. Trimming removed 4 bases from V and 2 bases from J; junction bases left unmatched: 3. The chain's CDR3 is CASSSQGATYNEQFF. The CDR3 DNA reads TGTGCCAGCAGCTCACAGGGGGCCACCTACAATGAGCAGTTCTTC.

The chain links TRBV10-3 to TRBJ1-5; TRBD1 matches 7 bases. V lost 3 bases to trimming and J lost 3 bases; unmatched junction nucleotides: 2. The CDR3 runs to 14 residues. Germline-derived CDR1 and CDR2 are ENHRY and SYGVKD. The CDR3 bases are TGTGCCATCAGTGAAGACAGGGACAATCAGCCCCAGCATTTT. Translated, it gives CAISEDRDNQPQHF.

The chain uses TRBV5-6 and TRBJ1-2; the match to TRBD1 covers 8 bases. Germline CDR1 SGHDT, CDR2 YYEEEE. J gave up 2 bases and V 1 base, and 1 base lay outside the gene matches. CDR3 length: 14 amino acids. The CDR3 region is CASSLHRGNYGYTF. The CDR3 DNA reads as TGTGCCAGCAGCTTGCACAGGGGGAACTATGGCTACACCTTC.

This chain joins TRBV15 and TRBJ1-5, with D possibly matching TRBD1 (5 bases). Germline CDR1 reads LNHNV; CDR2 reads YYDKDF (reference sequence). This CDR3 spans 15 amino acids. With 0 bases removed from V and 2 bases from J, the gap between germline ends came to 8 bases. The CDR3 region is CATSRDLQGNQPQHF. The CDR3 nucleotides are TGTGCCACCAGCAGAGATTTACAGGGCAATCAGCCCCAGCATTTT.

The chain carries TRBV25-1 and TRBJ2-2, with D possibly TRBD1 on 6 matching bases. Germline loops: CDR1 MGHDK, CDR2 SYGVNS. The CDR3 contains 16 residues. With 7 bases removed from V and 1 base from J, the gap between germline ends came to 16 bases. Here the CDR3 reads CASTNVGAGNTGELFF. The CDR3 DNA is TGTGCCAGCACTAATGTGGGGGCGGGGAACACCGGGGAGCTGTTTTTT.

This clone was seen once. V is TRBV19 and J is TRBJ1-6; a possible D gene is TRBD1 (6 bases). Trimming shortened V by 10 bases and J by 9 bases, and 19 bases separated the two germline ends. This CDR3 has 14 residues. Germline loops: CDR1 LNHDA, CDR2 SQIVND (reference sequence). This CDR3 reads CATSKQGAASPLHF. DNA for the CDR3: TGTGCCACCTCAAAACAGGGCGCGGCTTCACCCCTCCACTTT.

The chain combines TRBV19 with TRBJ2-2; 10 bases line up with TRBD1. Trimming took 3 bases from V and 4 from J; bases not matched to a gene: 5. The CDR3 runs 16 residues. The germline V gene encodes CDR1 LNHDA and CDR2 SQIVND (reference sequence). The CDR3 sequence is CASSMTGGARTGELFF. CDR3 nucleotide sequence: TGTGCCAGTAGTATGACAGGGGGCGCGCGCACCGGGGAGCTGTTTTTT. The full variable domain, completed using reference TRBV19 and TRBJ2-2, is DGGITQSPKYLFRKEGQNVTLSCEQNLNHDAMYWYRQDPGQGLRLIYYSQIVNDFQKGDIAEGYSVSREKKESFPLTVTSAQKNPTAFYLCASSMTGGARTGELFFGEGSRLTVL.

Details on this clone: The same CDR3 can be traced to other DNA sequences in this sample. This chain connects TRBV7-9 to TRBJ1-2, with 8 bases identical to TRBD1. The trim removed 6 bases at V and 6 bases at J, leaving 6 bases unmatched. The CDR3 contains 13 residues. Germline-derived CDR1 and CDR2 are SEHNR and FQNEAQ (reference sequence). CDR3 loop: CASSPTGGHGYTF. In DNA, the CDR3 is TGTGCCAGCAGTCCAACAGGGGGTCATGGCTACACCTTC.

The chain employs TRBV2 and TRBJ1-4, with D perhaps matching TRBD1 (5 bases). The germline CDR1 and CDR2 sequences are SNHLY and FYNNEI. Between the trimmed V and J ends, which lost 3 bases and 8 bases, there was a span of 13 bases. This CDR3 spans 14 amino acids. CDR3 nucleotide sequence: TGTGCCAGCAGTGACGGCAGGGCCCGAGAAAAACTGTTTTTT. Translating it yields CASSDGRAREKLFF.

CDR3 nucleotide sequence: TGCAGTGCTAGTAACAGGGGTTCCGGGGAGCTGTTTTTT. The encoded protein is CSASNRGSGELFF. The chain is built from TRBV20-1 and TRBJ2-2, with 7 bases that match TRBD1. Trimming at V came to 3 bases and at J to 6 bases, leaving 4 bases not matched to a gene. Germline V gene sequence: CDR1 DFQATT, CDR2 SNEGSKA (reference sequence). CDR3 length equals 13 residues.

This clone was seen more than once but under ten times. This rearrangement joins TRBV9 to TRBJ2-1, with TRBD2 matching 8 bases. The germline gives CDR1 SGDLS, CDR2 YYNGEE. With V trimmed by 0 bases and J by 9 bases, 8 bases remained unmatched. This CDR3 is 15 amino acids long. The CDR3 nucleotides read TGTGCCAGCAGCGTAGAGGGACTAGGTAATGTTGAGCAGTTCTTC. This translates into CASSVEGLGNVEQFF.

This chain joins TRBV29-1 and TRBJ1-1; 7 bases fit TRBD1. The CDR3 is made up of 16 amino acids. Losses at the gene ends were 3 bases for V and 0 bases for J; bases not matched to a gene: 10. CDR1 and CDR2 (germline): SQVTM, ANQGSEA. The CDR3 nucleotides are TGCAGCGTTGAGACAGGGAGGAGCAGCATGAACACTGAAGCTTTCTTT. Its protein is CSVETGRSSMNTEAFF.